Listed below are T cell receptor beta chains from one sample, sequenced in a study of monozygotic twins with inflammatory bowel disease. TCRdb reprocessed the 5' RACE reads; each CDR3 protein has one entry and no DNA is given. The sample table includes a few hundred thousand distinct CDR3 sequences. The sequenced sample was blood. All receptors derive from a human donor with ulcerative colitis or Crohn's disease, or a healthy co-twin of an affected twin (not recorded which). Each CDR3 is given with its conserved first and last residue.

TRBJ1-1 | TRBV10-3 | CAISRAGQGRRTEAFF
TRBJ1-1 | TRBV29-1 | CSVEVSVSRTFF
TRBJ2-5 | TRBV7-8 | CASLLDPLGGETQYF
TRBJ2-2 | TRBV7-9 | CASSLAHQTSPPGELFF
TRBJ1-6 | TRBV2 | CATPGGSGHYNSPLHF
TRBJ2-3 | TRBV20-1 | CSANGGRRSTDTQYF
TRBJ2-1 | TRBV9 | CASSPRERLAGVGTEQFF
TRBJ1-2 | TRBV20-1 | CSAIKFQDYTF
TRBJ2-5 | TRBV13 | CASSFRERGGQETQYF
TRBJ1-4 | TRBV5-5 | CASSLFPSTNEKLFF
TRBJ2-5 | TRBV5-4 | CASSPRTVETQYF
TRBJ1-1 | TRBV7-8 | CASSLALVAGRRNTEAFF
TRBJ2-5 | TRBV7-2 | CASSKPQETQYF
TRBJ2-2 | TRBV6-1 | CASNPQSTNTGELFF
TRBJ1-1 | TRBV27 | CASTRGGGRVTEAFF
TRBJ1-1 | TRBV6-1 | CASHLRQGILEAFF
TRBJ2-1 | TRBV20-1 | CSAPGLAGPIGEQFF
TRBJ1-2 | TRBV12-3/TRBV12-4 | CASSFNQIRGYTF
TRBJ2-1 | TRBV7-9 | CASSPLRGIAVEQFF
TRBJ1-1 | TRBV12-3/TRBV12-4 | CASRRPGTNTEAFF
TRBJ2-7 | TRBV24-1 | CATSDGTGFGEQYF